A single T cell receptor (beta chain) is shown here with its context. The antigen remains undetermined. Trimming cost V 6 bases and J 8 bases; bases outside gene matches: 10. In germline, CDR1 is SNHLY, CDR2 FYNNEI. The CDR3 covers 14 residues. PCR primers comprised 60 Vbeta and 13 Jbeta primers. TCRdb's table, derived via immunoSEQ multiplex PCR, lists solely in-frame clones and lacks some. This listing includes around 200,000 clones. The data were taken from a study of cytomegalovirus exposure and HLA in healthy donors. Study-level points and caveats: TRBV6-2, TRBV6-3 and other indistinguishable V segments were excluded. Most CMV-associated TCR beta chains appeared HLA-restricted in a later analysis. When a later analysis compared HLA-associated TCR beta chains with equally common others, the HLA-associated chains turned out to be more clonally expanded and to have lower generation probabilities.

This receptor was taken from a woman in her 30s in good health and CMV-seropositive. V gene TRBV2 combines with J gene TRBJ2-3; 8 nucleotides line up with TRBD2. The specimen sequenced was PBMCs. Here the CDR3 reads CASSGSSGEGTQYF. The CDR3 DNA reads as TGTGCCAGCAGCGGAAGTAGCGGGGAGGGTACGCAGTATTTT.